The T cell receptor beta chain described here comes from a study of T cells in Graves' hyperthyroidism and ophthalmopathy. Ophthalmopathy patients showed a Clinical Activity Score of at least 3, NOSPECS grade of at least 4 and duration under 3 months. Together with thyroid ultrasound, orbital computed tomography, serum thyroxine and TRAb, clinical symptoms were used for diagnoses. RNA transcripts were the template for amplifying TCR beta CDR3 regions. TCR CDR3 regions were first amplified by RT-PCR with HTBI primers. TCRdb re-called the multiplex PCR reads through MiXCR, storing one row per CDR3 protein. The sample lists about 260,000 distinct CDR3 sequences, roughly 17% occurring once. This clonotype was observed at least ten times. The CDR3 extends over 12 amino acids. Germline V gene sequence: CDR1 ENHRY, CDR2 SYGVKD. Trimming removed 2 bases from V and 12 bases from J; junction bases left unmatched: 4.

This receptor was identified in a woman aged 18-29 years with Graves' ophthalmopathy. The sequenced material came from blood. This rearrangement joins TRBV10-3 to TRBJ1-1, with TRBD1 matching 9 bases. CDR3 residues: CAISEEGTGTFF. Here the CDR3 DNA reads TGTGCCATCAGTGAGGAGGGGACAGGGACTTTCTTT.